Following are 6 T cell receptor beta chains from one sample sequenced in a study of T-cell reconstitution after alpha-beta-depleted transplantation in children. A library of TCRbeta sequences, prepared with unique molecular identifiers, was generated. TCRdb redid the calling of the PCR reads with MiXCR, one entry per CDR3 protein. This table holds 300,000 to 400,000 distinct CDR3 sequences, about an eighth found once. Sequenced here: PBMCs, sampled from the stem cell graft. All receptors derive from a human donor who donated a stem cell graft to a child with Fanconi anemia.

This clonotype occurred many times. The gene calls are TRBV5-5 and TRBJ2-7; D gene unclear. The V gene lost 4 bases and the J gene lost 3 bases, with 11 bases spanning the gap. This CDR3 spans 13 amino acids. Germline V lookup: CDR1 SGHKS, CDR2 YYEKEE (reference sequence). CDR3 DNA sequence: TGTGCCAGCAGCCTCGGACCATTCTACGAGCAGTACGTC. It translates to CASSLGPFYEQYV.

This clonotype was detected a few times. This sequence joins TRBV3-1 and TRBJ2-4; perhaps TRBD2 as D (6 bases). The CDR3 consists of 15 residues. CDR1 is LGHDT, CDR2 YNNKEL, per germline (reference sequence). V shed 2 bases and J shed 3 bases, with 11 bases lying between them. The CDR3 coding sequence is TGTGCCAGCAGCCAAACGGGGGTAGGCAAAAACATTCAGTACTTC. Translation: CASSQTGVGKNIQYF.

This clonotype was seen more than once but under ten times. The chain joins TRBV4-2 to TRBJ2-3; D gene unclear. Germline values: CDR1 LGHNA, CDR2 YNFKEQ. The CDR3 consists of 13 residues. Trimming left V 5 bases short and J 7 bases short, with 13 bases between. CDR3 loop: CASSNGPSNTQYF. In DNA form, the CDR3 reads TGTGCCAGCAGCAACGGACCATCGAATACGCAGTATTTT.

This chain connects TRBV5-1 to TRBJ1-1, with D tentatively TRBD1 (6 bases). Trimming cost V 5 bases and J 1 base, with 12 bases left between them. Germline CDR1 SGHRS, CDR2 YFSETQ. CDR3 length: 14 residues. The CDR3 region is CASRSLRGNTEAFF. In nucleotides, the CDR3 is TGCGCCAGCAGATCTCTCAGGGGGAACACTGAAGCTTTCTTT.

Ten or more counts support this clonotype. This rearrangement joins TRBV5-1 to TRBJ2-2; tentative D call: TRBD1 (6 bases). This CDR3 has 14 residues. V was shortened by 4 bases and J by 6 bases, with 13 bases between the two germline ends. Germline assignment: CDR1 SGHRS and CDR2 YFSETQ. This CDR3 reads CASSLDSYSGELFF. As DNA, the CDR3 is TGCGCCAGCAGCCTGGACAGCTATTCCGGGGAGCTGTTTTTT.

This clonotype was counted between two and nine times. This chain connects TRBV29-1 to TRBJ2-3; D may be TRBD2 (6 bases). The germline V and J ends were trimmed by 6 bases and 7 bases, with 17 bases remaining between them. Germline V gene data show CDR1 as SQVTM and CDR2 as ANQGSEA. CDR3 length: 13 amino acids. Here the CDR3 reads CSVGSEGLNTQYF. The CDR3 DNA is TGCAGCGTAGGCTCGGAGGGGTTGAATACGCAGTATTTT.